What follows describes a single T cell receptor (beta chain). In the original analysis: From reference gene primer amplification, estimates of nucleated cell counts were derived. Sequenced by immunoSEQ multiplex PCR; TCRdb stores in-frame clones only, minus some. That table gives V, J and clone size, and the DNA gave D and trimming. There are approximately 110,000 clones in the sample; around 80% occur only once, and 15% lies in the top ten. The sample is drawn from a study of blood T cell repertoires in COVID-19. Study details: Researchers got acute and convalescent COVID-19 samples from the United States, Italy and Spain. The analysed material was cDNA or gDNA that came from T cells, B-cell-depleted T cells, or PBMCs.

The sequenced sample was peripheral blood. The sequence was obtained from a woman of 80 years or more with acute or convalescent COVID-19.

The CDR3 nucleotides read TGTGCCAGCAGTCAAAGCTACGGGACTCGGGGCTACGAGCAGTACTTC. Residues: CASSQSYGTRGYEQYF. This chain uses TRBV27 with TRBJ2-7; weak D call: TRBD2 (6 bases). The CDR3 is 16 amino acids. Germline values: CDR1 MNHEY, CDR2 SMNVEV (reference sequence). Trimming cost V 5 bases and J 3 bases, with 20 bases left between them.